This T cell receptor beta chain originates from a study of immune evolution from preneoplasia to lung adenocarcinoma. Whole-study context: HLA loss of heterozygosity: about 7% AIS, around 16% MIA, over 25% ADC, none AAH. Study findings and constraints: Later-stage lesions seemingly showed higher T cell density and diversity than normal lung. Normal lung had the highest top T cell clone frequencies.

On this clone itself: Its antigen is currently unknown.

After pathologic assessment, macro-dissection selected premalignant or tumor cells for extraction. The V gene's germline CDR1 is SGHTS and CDR2 YDEGEE. V gave up 2 bases and J gave up 2 bases; unmatched junction bases: 2. This CDR3 is 15 amino acids long. Profiling relied on immunoSEQ multiplex PCR, and the TCRdb table lists in-frame clones only, not all of them. This sample has tens of thousands of clones, with around 74% found just once. The chain recombines TRBV5-8 with TRBJ2-3; 10 bases align to TRBD2. Material for sequencing was FFPE invasive lung adenocarcinoma tissue. The source of this sequence is a person in their sixties or seventies with lung adenocarcinoma. The CDR3 reads CASSLGLAVTDTQYF. Here the CDR3 DNA reads TGTGCCAGCAGCTTAGGACTAGCGGTCACAGATACGCAGTATTTT.